Listed below are T cell receptor beta chains from one sample, sequenced in a study of T cells in Graves' hyperthyroidism and ophthalmopathy. Each CDR3 protein gets one entry after TCRdb re-called the multiplex PCR reads with MiXCR. The sample records 400,000 to 500,000 distinct CDR3 sequences, approximately 13% being singletons. The material sequenced was blood. These receptors were collected from a woman aged 18-35 years with Graves' hyperthyroidism. Each CDR3 is given with its conserved first and last residue. Each record gives: D gene, clone size, J gene, V gene, CDR3 protein, CDR3 DNA. The D gene is left open where the match is weak. Expanded clones get a size class; other rows say once, few or many, or leave the size out.

D: TRBD2; size: many; J: TRBJ2-7; V: TRBV7-8; CDR3: CASSLDSWEGSYEQYF; DNA: TGTGCCAGCAGCTTAGATTCGTGGGAGGGGTCCTACGAGCAGTACTTC
D: NA; size: NA; J: TRBJ1-5; V: TRBV19; CDR3: CASSIVGGRGQPQHF; DNA: TGTGCCAGTAGTATTGTAGGGGGGCGGGGGCAGCCCCAGCATTTT
D: TRBD2; size: NA; J: TRBJ2-5; V: TRBV28; CDR3: CASSSLLRTSGSLRGQETQYF; DNA: TGTGCCAGCAGTTCGCTCCTCCGGACTAGCGGGAGCTTACGGGGCCAAGAGACCCAGTACTTC
D: TRBD1; size: NA; J: TRBJ1-1; V: TRBV12-5; CDR3: CASGSSGGLNTEAFF; DNA: TGTGCTAGTGGTTCTTCAGGGGGCCTTAACACTGAAGCTTTCTTT
D: NA; size: NA; J: TRBJ2-1; V: TRBV19; CDR3: CASNRQGVSYNEQFF; DNA: TGTGCCAGTAATAGGCAAGGGGTATCCTACAATGAGCAGTTCTTC
D: NA; size: NA; J: TRBJ1-4; V: TRBV5-1; CDR3: CASSKDGEGNEKLFF; DNA: TGCGCCAGCAGCAAGGACGGGGAGGGGAATGAAAAACTGTTTTTT
D: NA; size: many; J: TRBJ2-3; V: TRBV27; CDR3: CASSVRPRRGTDTQYF; DNA: TGTGCCAGCAGTGTACGTCCTAGAAGGGGCACAGATACGCAGTATTTT
D: NA; size: many; J: TRBJ2-5; V: TRBV11-3; CDR3: CASSSDSLGETQYF; DNA: TGTGCCAGCAGCTCGGACAGCCTGGGAGAGACCCAGTACTTC
D: NA; size: few; J: TRBJ2-7; V: TRBV7-2; CDR3: CASSIISSVPSYEQYF; DNA: TGTGCCAGCAGCATTATATCAAGCGTCCCCTCCTACGAGCAGTACTTC
D: TRBD2; size: many; J: TRBJ2-2; V: TRBV11-3; CDR3: CASSLSGGSGTGELFF; DNA: TGTGCCAGCAGCTTATCTGGCGGGAGCGGCACCGGGGAGCTGTTTTTT
D: NA; size: many; J: TRBJ2-7; V: TRBV11-2; CDR3: CASSPATGNEQYF; DNA: TGTGCCAGCAGTCCCGCTACAGGTAACGAGCAGTACTTC
D: TRBD1; size: many; J: TRBJ1-6; V: TRBV28; CDR3: CASRDRSSYNSPLHF; DNA: TGTGCCAGCAGGGACAGGAGCTCCTATAATTCACCCCTCCACTTT
D: TRBD1; size: many; J: TRBJ2-1; V: TRBV20-1; CDR3: CSAQPGQSYSYNEQFF; DNA: TGCAGTGCCCAGCCGGGACAGTCCTACTCCTACAATGAGCAGTTCTTC
D: NA; size: NA; J: TRBJ2-7; V: TRBV7-9; CDR3: CASSPQQNYEQYF; DNA: TGTGCCAGCAGCCCCCAACAGAACTACGAGCAGTACTTC
D: TRBD1; size: few; J: TRBJ1-4; V: TRBV20-1; CDR3: CSAGDSLNEKLFF; DNA: TGCAGTGCCGGGGACAGCCTTAATGAAAAACTGTTTTTT
D: NA; size: many; J: TRBJ2-3; V: TRBV28; CDR3: CASSGDRRPTTDTQYF; DNA: TGTGCCAGCAGTGGAGACAGGAGACCTACCACAGATACGCAGTATTTT
D: TRBD2; size: few; J: TRBJ2-3; V: TRBV6-2/TRBV6-3; CDR3: CASRHPVAGGHSSTDTQYF; DNA: TGTGCCAGCAGGCACCCGGTAGCGGGAGGCCATTCTAGCACAGATACGCAGTATTTT
D: TRBD2; size: NA; J: TRBJ2-5; V: TRBV7-9; CDR3: CASSPTLGLAGGGETQYF; DNA: TGTGCCAGCAGCCCGACGCTTGGACTAGCGGGAGGCGGTGAGACCCAGTACTTC
D: TRBD2; size: NA; J: TRBJ2-1; V: TRBV5-5; CDR3: CASSLGLLAGGGEQFF; DNA: TGTGCCAGCAGCTTGGGGTTGCTAGCGGGAGGGGGTGAGCAGTTCTTC
D: NA; size: few; J: TRBJ2-7; V: TRBV6-1; CDR3: CASRADDLTYEQYF; DNA: TGTGCCAGCAGGGCGGACGATTTAACCTACGAGCAGTACTTC
D: TRBD1; size: many; J: TRBJ1-1; V: TRBV5-1; CDR3: CASSLEGQGLRAEAFF; DNA: TGCGCCAGCAGCTTGGAGGGACAGGGACTTAGGGCTGAAGCTTTCTTT
D: TRBD1; size: many; J: TRBJ2-7; V: TRBV30; CDR3: CAWGQGFGEQYF; DNA: TGTGCCTGGGGACAGGGATTTGGCGAGCAGTACTTC
D: NA; size: NA; J: TRBJ1-6; V: TRBV4-1; CDR3: CASSQQTVSSYNSPLHF; DNA: TGCGCCAGCAGCCAGCAGACAGTGAGCTCCTATAATTCACCCCTCCACTTT
D: NA; size: NA; J: TRBJ2-3; V: TRBV5-1; CDR3: CASSLTSGDTQYF; DNA: TGCGCCAGCAGCCTTACGTCGGGAGATACGCAGTATTTT
D: TRBD1; size: few; J: TRBJ1-3; V: TRBV30; CDR3: CAWSPGTVGAYTIYF; DNA: TGTGCCTGGAGTCCCGGGACAGTAGGCGCGTACACCATATATTTT
D: TRBD1; size: many; J: TRBJ2-1; V: TRBV12-3/TRBV12-4; CDR3: CASSSDSWTGTNEQFF; DNA: TGTGCCAGCAGTTCCGACTCCTGGACAGGGACCAATGAGCAGTTCTTC
D: TRBD2; size: NA; J: TRBJ2-3; V: TRBV20-1; CDR3: CSASGTSAGTDTQYF; DNA: TGCAGTGCTTCCGGGACTAGCGCAGGCACAGATACGCAGTATTTT
D: NA; size: NA; J: TRBJ1-1; V: TRBV10-3; CDR3: CAIRDGNTEAFF; DNA: TGTGCCATCAGAGACGGGAACACTGAAGCTTTCTTT
D: TRBD2; size: few; J: TRBJ2-2; V: TRBV20-1; CDR3: CSARELAGGNTGELFF; DNA: TGCAGTGCCCGGGAATTAGCGGGAGGGAACACCGGGGAGCTGTTTTTT
D: NA; size: NA; J: TRBJ2-7; V: TRBV30; CDR3: CAWSVGRSSYEQYF; DNA: TGTGCCTGGAGTGTAGGGAGGAGCTCCTACGAGCAGTACTTC
D: NA; size: many; J: TRBJ2-3; V: TRBV9; CDR3: CASSVVGITDTQYF; DNA: TGTGCCAGCAGCGTAGTTGGTATCACAGATACGCAGTATTTT
D: TRBD1; size: many; J: TRBJ1-5; V: TRBV7-2; CDR3: CASSLNRGLGQPQHF; DNA: TGTGCCAGCAGCTTGAACAGGGGGCTAGGTCAGCCCCAGCATTTT
D: TRBD1; size: many; J: TRBJ1-1; V: TRBV18; CDR3: CASSSTGGARLNTEAFF; DNA: TGTGCCAGCTCATCGACAGGGGGCGCGCGATTGAACACTGAAGCTTTCTTT
D: NA; size: NA; J: TRBJ2-1; V: TRBV7-2; CDR3: CASSLAVTRSDNEQFF; DNA: TGTGCCAGCAGCTTAGCGGTGACACGAAGTGACAATGAGCAGTTCTTC
D: NA; size: once; J: TRBJ1-1; V: TRBV7-9; CDR3: CASSPRAGLNTEAFF; DNA: TGTGCCAGCAGCCCCCGTGCGGGCTTGAACACTGAAGCTTTCTTT
D: NA; size: many; J: TRBJ1-1; V: TRBV9; CDR3: CASSVTPEGDTEAFF; DNA: TGTGCCAGCAGCGTAACCCCGGAGGGAGACACTGAAGCTTTCTTT
D: NA; size: many; J: TRBJ1-1; V: TRBV30; CDR3: CAWNTGPGGTEAFF; DNA: TGTGCCTGGAATACTGGACCCGGGGGTACTGAAGCTTTCTTT
D: NA; size: many; J: TRBJ1-1; V: TRBV28; CDR3: CASSLLGENTEAFF; DNA: TGTGCCAGCAGTTTATTGGGGGAGAACACTGAAGCTTTCTTT
D: TRBD1; size: many; J: TRBJ2-7; V: TRBV20-1; CDR3: CSARVGTGGFYEQYF; DNA: TGCAGTGCCAGAGTGGGGACAGGGGGATTTTACGAGCAGTACTTC
D: NA; size: NA; J: TRBJ1-2; V: TRBV5-6; CDR3: CASSFFGRANYGYTF; DNA: TGTGCCAGCAGCTTTTTTGGGAGAGCTAACTATGGCTACACCTTC
D: NA; size: many; J: TRBJ2-2; V: TRBV3-1; CDR3: CASSQGGAGELFF; DNA: TGTGCCAGCAGCCAAGGGGGGGCCGGGGAGCTGTTTTTT
D: NA; size: many; J: TRBJ2-3; V: TRBV7-9; CDR3: CASSPGAQRTDTQYF; DNA: TGTGCCAGCAGCCCTGGGGCACAGCGCACAGATACGCAGTATTTT
D: NA; size: many; J: TRBJ1-1; V: TRBV28; CDR3: CASSLDQRQNTEAFF; DNA: TGTGCCAGCAGTTTGGACCAGCGGCAGAACACTGAAGCTTTCTTT
D: NA; size: many; J: TRBJ1-1; V: TRBV12-3/TRBV12-4; CDR3: CASSLARKAFF; DNA: TGTGCCAGCAGTTTAGCGCGGAAAGCTTTCTTT
D: NA; size: few; J: TRBJ2-1; V: TRBV10-3; CDR3: CAISGTTRDVNEQFF; DNA: TGTGCCATCAGTGGGACTACCCGGGACGTCAATGAGCAGTTCTTC
D: TRBD1; size: many; J: TRBJ1-5; V: TRBV9; CDR3: CASSVGSGGNQPQHF; DNA: TGTGCCAGCAGCGTAGGTTCAGGGGGGAATCAGCCCCAGCATTTT
D: NA; size: many; J: TRBJ1-1; V: TRBV6-2/TRBV6-3; CDR3: CASSYDRLGTEAFF; DNA: TGTGCCAGCAGTTACGACAGGTTGGGAACTGAAGCTTTCTTT